This TCR beta chain emerged from a study of shared clonotypes between healthy human individuals. V gave up 4 bases and J gave up 6 bases, with 11 bases separating them. This CDR3 is 13 amino acids long. Germline CDR1 and CDR2: SGDLS and YYNGEE. The assay was immunoSEQ multiplex PCR, and TCRdb's table has in-frame clones only and misses some. The sample contains some 2.1 million clones, approximately 92% of which appear only once. Naive CD8 populations comprised CD45RO-negative cells positively selected for CCR7, excluding terminally differentiated effector memory CD45RA+ cells. Notes on the study in general: With several donors compared, roughly 5% of naive CD4 clonotypes were shared. It was anticipated that sequencing depth would influence how many clonotypes donors shared.

In regard to this clone: What it binds is not known.

The sequencing input was naive CD8+ T cells from PBMCs. The TCR was taken from a man younger than 35 in good health. Some clones in this sample may be carry-over from other donors' samples. The chain combines TRBV9 with TRBJ2-1; D is unclear. The CDR3 nucleotides read TGTGCCAGCAGCCCTCCAGATTTCAATGAGCAGTTCTTC. Its protein is CASSPPDFNEQFF. The variable domain in full, with the rest retrieved from reference TRBV9 and TRBJ2-1, is DSGVTQTPKHLITATGQRVTLRCSPRSGDLSVYWYQQSLDQGLQFLIQYYNGEERAKGNILERFSAQQFPDLHSELNLSSLELGDSALYFCASSPPDFNEQFFGPGTRLTVL.